These 5 T cell receptor beta chains were sequenced from one sample in a study of CD8 T cells in Susac syndrome. RNA in amounts of 0.5 to 1 ug was reverse transcribed with random hexamers. TCRdb passed the immunoSEQ multiplex PCR reads through MiXCR, listing each CDR3 protein once. The sample consists of some 180,000 distinct CDR3 sequences, around 96% of them appearing once. The sample was CD4+ T cells from PBMCs. Source of these receptors: a human donor in good health.

The chain is built from TRBV20-1 and TRBJ1-2, with D maybe TRBD1 (6 bases). Trimming removed 5 bases at V and 7 bases at J, with 17 bases between. Germline V gives CDR1 DFQATT, CDR2 SNEGSKA (reference sequence). This CDR3 spans 13 amino acids. In DNA form, the CDR3 reads TGCAGTGCTTCCGACAGGTCCCGGAGTGGCTACACCTTC. Translated: CSASDRSRSGYTF.

The chain links TRBV30 to TRBJ2-7, with 7 bases fitting TRBD1. The CDR3 is 14 amino acids. Trimming cost V 4 bases and J 7 bases; bases outside gene matches: 13. The germline V gene has CDR1 GTSNPN and CDR2 SVGIG (reference sequence). CDR3 DNA sequence: TGTGCCTGGAATTTAGGACAGGTTTTGTTGGAGCAGTACTTC. This sequence encodes CAWNLGQVLLEQYF.

This sequence joins TRBV29-1 and TRBJ2-7; D is ambiguous. The germline V gene encodes CDR1 SQVTM and CDR2 ANQGSEA. Between the trimmed V and J ends, which lost 5 bases and 4 bases, there was a span of 21 bases. The CDR3 spans 15 residues. This CDR3 is CSVRSANTPQYEQYF. The CDR3 DNA is TGCAGCGTTCGTTCGGCGAACACTCCCCAGTACGAGCAGTACTTC.

CDR3 loop: CASRLTSTDTQYF. The CDR3 DNA sequence: TGTGCCAGCAGACTGACCTCCACAGATACGCAGTATTTT. The chain links TRBV27 to TRBJ2-3; the D is unclear. The germline gives CDR1 MNHEY, CDR2 SMNVEV (reference sequence). V was pared by 6 bases and J by 2 bases, with 9 bases between. This CDR3 comprises 13 residues.

CDR3 in amino acids: CSVDKGNTEAFF. CDR3 nucleotide sequence: TGCAGCGTTGATAAGGGGAACACTGAAGCTTTCTTT. The chain has TRBV29-1 and TRBJ1-1; D not resolved. This CDR3 is built from 12 residues. V lost 3 bases to trimming and J lost 1 base, with 6 bases between them. Germline CDR1 is SQVTM and CDR2 is ANQGSEA.